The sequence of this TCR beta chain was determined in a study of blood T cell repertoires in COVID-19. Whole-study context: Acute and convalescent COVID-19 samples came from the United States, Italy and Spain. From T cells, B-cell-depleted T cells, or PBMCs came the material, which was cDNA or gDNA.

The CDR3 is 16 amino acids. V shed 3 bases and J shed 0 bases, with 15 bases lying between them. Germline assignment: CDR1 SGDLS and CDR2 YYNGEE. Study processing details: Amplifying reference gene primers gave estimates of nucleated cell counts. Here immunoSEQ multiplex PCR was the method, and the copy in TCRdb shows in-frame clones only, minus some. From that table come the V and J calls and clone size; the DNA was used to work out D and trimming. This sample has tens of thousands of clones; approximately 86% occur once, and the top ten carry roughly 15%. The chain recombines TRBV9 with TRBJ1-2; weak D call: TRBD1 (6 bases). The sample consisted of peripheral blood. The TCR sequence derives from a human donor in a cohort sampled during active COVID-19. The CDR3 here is CASSAGRGSANYGYTF. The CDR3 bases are TGTGCCAGCAGCGCCGGAAGGGGGAGTGCTAACTATGGCTACACCTTC.